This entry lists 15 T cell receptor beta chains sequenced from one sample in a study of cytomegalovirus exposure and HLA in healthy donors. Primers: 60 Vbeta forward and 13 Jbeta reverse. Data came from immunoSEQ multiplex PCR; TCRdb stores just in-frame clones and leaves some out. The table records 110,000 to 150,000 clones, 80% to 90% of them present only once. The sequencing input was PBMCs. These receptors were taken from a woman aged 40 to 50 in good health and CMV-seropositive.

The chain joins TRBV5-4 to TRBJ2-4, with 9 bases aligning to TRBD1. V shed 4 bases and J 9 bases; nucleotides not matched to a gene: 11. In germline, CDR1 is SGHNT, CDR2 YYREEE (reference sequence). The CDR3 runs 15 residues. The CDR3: CASSIHTGGEGIQYF. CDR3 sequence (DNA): TGTGCCAGCAGCATACATACAGGGGGCGAGGGCATTCAGTACTTC.

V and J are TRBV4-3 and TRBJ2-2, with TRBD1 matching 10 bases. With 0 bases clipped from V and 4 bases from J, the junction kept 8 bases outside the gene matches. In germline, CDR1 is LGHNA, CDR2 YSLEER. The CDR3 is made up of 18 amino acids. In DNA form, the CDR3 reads TGCGCCAGCAGCCAAGACCTTGACAGGGGGCTGGGCACCGGGGAGCTGTTTTTT. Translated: CASSQDLDRGLGTGELFF.

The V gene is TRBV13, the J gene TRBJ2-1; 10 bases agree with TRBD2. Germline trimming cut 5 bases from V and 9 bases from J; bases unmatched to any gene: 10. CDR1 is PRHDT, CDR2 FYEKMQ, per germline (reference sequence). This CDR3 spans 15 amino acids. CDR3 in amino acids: CASSRGAGGAAEQFF. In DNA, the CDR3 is TGTGCCAGCAGCCGGGGAGCGGGAGGGGCGGCTGAGCAGTTCTTC.

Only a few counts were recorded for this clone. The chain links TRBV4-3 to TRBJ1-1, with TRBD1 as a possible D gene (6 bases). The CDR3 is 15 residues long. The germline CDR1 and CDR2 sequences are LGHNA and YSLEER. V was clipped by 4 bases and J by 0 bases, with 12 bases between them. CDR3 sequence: CASSPRQVLNTEAFF. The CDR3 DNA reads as TGCGCCAGCAGCCCACGACAGGTTCTGAACACTGAAGCTTTCTTT.

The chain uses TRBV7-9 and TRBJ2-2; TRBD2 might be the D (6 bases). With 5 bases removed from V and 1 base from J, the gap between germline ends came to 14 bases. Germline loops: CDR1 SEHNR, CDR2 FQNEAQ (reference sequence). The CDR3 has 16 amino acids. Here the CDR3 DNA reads TGTGCCAGCAGCCTCCTCGGGCGGGGGAACACCGGGGAGCTGTTTTTT. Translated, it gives CASSLLGRGNTGELFF.

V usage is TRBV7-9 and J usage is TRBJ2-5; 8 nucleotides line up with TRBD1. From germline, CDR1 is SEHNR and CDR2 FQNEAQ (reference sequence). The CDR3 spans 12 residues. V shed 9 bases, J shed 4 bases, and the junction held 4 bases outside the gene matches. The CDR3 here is CASRTGSETQYF. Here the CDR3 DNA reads TGTGCCAGTCGGACAGGGTCAGAGACCCAGTACTTC.

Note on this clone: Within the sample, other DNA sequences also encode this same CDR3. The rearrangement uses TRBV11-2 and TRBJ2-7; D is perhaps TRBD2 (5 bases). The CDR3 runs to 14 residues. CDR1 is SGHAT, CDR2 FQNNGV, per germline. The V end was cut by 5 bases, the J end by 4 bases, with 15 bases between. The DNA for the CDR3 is TGTGCCAGCAGCCTCACGGACGGGAATTACGAGCAGTACTTC. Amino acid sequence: CASSLTDGNYEQYF.

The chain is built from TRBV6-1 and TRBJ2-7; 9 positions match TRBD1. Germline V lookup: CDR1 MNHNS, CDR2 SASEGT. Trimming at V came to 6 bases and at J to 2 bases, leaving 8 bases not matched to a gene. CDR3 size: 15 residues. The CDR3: CASSPKTGGPYEQYF. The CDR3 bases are TGTGCCAGCAGCCCCAAGACAGGGGGACCCTACGAGCAGTACTTC.

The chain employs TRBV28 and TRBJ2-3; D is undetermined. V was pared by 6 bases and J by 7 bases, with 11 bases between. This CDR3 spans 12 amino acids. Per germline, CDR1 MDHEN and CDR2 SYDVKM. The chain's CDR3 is CASSRRVNTQYF. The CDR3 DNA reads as TGTGCCAGCAGCCGCCGGGTAAATACGCAGTATTTT. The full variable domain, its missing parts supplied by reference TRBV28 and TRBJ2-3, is DVKVTQSSRYLVKRTGEKVFLECVQDMDHENMFWYRQDPGLGLRLIYFSYDVKMKEKGDIPEGYSVSREKKERFSLILESASTNQTSMYLCASSRRVNTQYFGPGTRLTVL.

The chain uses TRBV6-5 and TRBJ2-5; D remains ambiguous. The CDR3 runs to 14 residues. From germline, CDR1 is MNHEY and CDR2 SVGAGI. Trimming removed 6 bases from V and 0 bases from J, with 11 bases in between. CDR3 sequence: CASSLQSYQETQYF. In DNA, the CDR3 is TGTGCCAGCAGCCTTCAGTCGTACCAAGAGACCCAGTACTTC.

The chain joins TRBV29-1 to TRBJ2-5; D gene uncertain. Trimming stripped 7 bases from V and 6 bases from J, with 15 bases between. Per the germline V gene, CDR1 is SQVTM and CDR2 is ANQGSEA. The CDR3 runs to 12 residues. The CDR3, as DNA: TGCAGCGCCGGAGCCCCCGGCAAGACCCAGTACTTC. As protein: CSAGAPGKTQYF. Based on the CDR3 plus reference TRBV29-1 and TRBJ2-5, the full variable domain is SAVISQKPSRDICQRGTSLTIQCQVDSQVTMMFWYRQQPGQSLTLIATANQGSEATYESGFVIDKFPISRPNLTFSTLTVSNMSPEDSSIYLCSAGAPGKTQYFGPGTRLLVL.

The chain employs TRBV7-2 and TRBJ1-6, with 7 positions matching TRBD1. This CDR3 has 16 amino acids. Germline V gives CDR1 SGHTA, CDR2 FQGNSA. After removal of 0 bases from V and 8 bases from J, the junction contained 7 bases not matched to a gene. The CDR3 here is CASSLAWDSSHSPLHF. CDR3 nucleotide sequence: TGTGCCAGCAGCTTAGCGTGGGACAGTTCACATTCACCCCTCCACTTT. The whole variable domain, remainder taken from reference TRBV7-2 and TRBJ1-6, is GAGVSQSPSNKVTEKGKDVELRCDPISGHTALYWYRQSLGQGLEFLIYFQGNSAPDKSGLPSDRFSAERTGGSVSTLTIQRTQQEDSAVYLCASSLAWDSSHSPLHFGNGTRLTVT.

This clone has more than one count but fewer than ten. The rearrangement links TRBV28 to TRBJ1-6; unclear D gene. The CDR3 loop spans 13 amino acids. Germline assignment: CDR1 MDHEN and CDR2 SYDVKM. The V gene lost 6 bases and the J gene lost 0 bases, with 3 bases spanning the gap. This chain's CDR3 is CASSSSYNSPLHF. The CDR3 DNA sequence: TGTGCCAGCAGCTCCTCCTATAATTCACCCCTCCACTTT.

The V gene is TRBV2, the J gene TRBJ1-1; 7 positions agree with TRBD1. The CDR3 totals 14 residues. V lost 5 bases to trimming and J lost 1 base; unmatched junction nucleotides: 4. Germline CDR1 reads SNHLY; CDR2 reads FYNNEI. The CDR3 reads CASSTGQTNTEAFF. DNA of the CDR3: TGTGCCAGCAGTACGGGACAGACGAACACTGAAGCTTTCTTT.

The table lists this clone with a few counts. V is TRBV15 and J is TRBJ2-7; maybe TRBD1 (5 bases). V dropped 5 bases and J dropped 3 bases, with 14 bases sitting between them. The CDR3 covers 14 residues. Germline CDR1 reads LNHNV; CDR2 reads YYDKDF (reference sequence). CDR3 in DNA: TGTGCCACCAGCTCACAGGTATCAGGCTACGAGCAGTACTTC. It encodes CATSSQVSGYEQYF.